The present TCR beta chain was sequenced within a study of cytomegalovirus exposure and HLA in healthy donors. Both 60 Vbeta primers and 13 Jbeta primers went into the PCR. Assay: immunoSEQ multiplex PCR; the TCRdb copy retains only in-frame clones and omits some. Of 150,000 to 200,000 clones detected, about 81% appear once; the ten largest clones hold less than 2%. The CDR3 loop spans 17 amino acids. The trim removed 1 base at V and 5 bases at J, leaving 6 bases unmatched. Germline CDR1 reads SGHKS; CDR2 reads YYEKEE (reference sequence). The clonotype originates from a woman under 30 in good health and CMV-seronegative. This chain uses TRBV5-5 with TRBJ2-2; TRBD2 matches 12 bases. Sequenced material: PBMCs. In DNA form, the CDR3 reads TGTGCCAGCAGCTTGAGACTAGCGGGAGTTTTTACCGGGGAGCTGTTTTTT. It encodes CASSLRLAGVFTGELFF.